This T cell receptor (beta chain) stems from a study of monozygotic twins with inflammatory bowel disease (dated by TCRdb to about 2019). As for the study more broadly: The complete study included about 28 monozygotic twin pairs: 19 IBD-discordant Danish pairs and nine German pairs, of which four were IBD-concordant and five were IBD-discordant. The search for disease-associated traits relied mainly on comparing, within discordant pairs, IBD patients with their genetically identical healthy co-twins. Each individual had, on average, about 151 000 unique TCRalpha sequences and 181 000 unique TCRbeta sequences available for analysis. The full study reports these points: TCRbeta repertoire diversity, by inverse Simpson index, was decreased in IBD patients compared with their healthy co-twins. The results gave no support for a single strong signal or clonotype linked to IBD. Background noise and inter-individual variability may have been introduced into the repertoires by the differing immunosuppressive treatments among patients. Compared with healthy twins, IBD patients had fewer clonotypes in common with other individuals, a difference most pronounced in patients showing signs of disease activity. Concordant and discordant twins showed no difference in repertoire similarity, possibly because of limited statistical power. Different T cell subtypes could not be distinguished in the analysis.

As concerns this clonotype: This clone's antigen is unknown.

The CDR3 holds 16 amino acids from the cysteine to the phenylalanine. Nucleotide data are not available. From each donor, a roughly 2.6 ml peripheral blood sample was collected into PAXgene tubes and stored at -80 degrees C. Without any T cell sorting, total RNA was extracted from whole blood using the PAXgene blood miRNA kit on an automated QIAcube. Peripheral blood from monozygotic twin pairs concordant or discordant for inflammatory bowel disease was subjected to deep TCRalpha and TCRbeta repertoire profiling with unique molecular barcoding. Smoking habits were recorded for all twin pairs, with individuals classified as current, former or never smokers. Receptor libraries were prepared by 5' RACE. The input for every TCR library was around 3.5 ug of total RNA. For each sample, cDNA synthesis with SMARTScribe reverse transcriptase was split into eight separate reactions. During cDNA synthesis, template switching was used to introduce unique molecular identifiers that contained a 6-nucleotide sample barcode. TCRalpha and TCRbeta cDNA was amplified by two nested PCRs of 16 and 9 cycles, with bead purification after each PCR. Before amplification, the cDNA was treated with uracil DNA-glycosylase and purified using the QIAquick PCR purification kit. The second PCR added Illumina TruSeq-compatible adapters along with sample-specific barcodes. Library quality and concentration were checked on TapeStation and Qubit, and libraries were pooled at around 5 ng each. The pooled libraries were sequenced with 2 x 100 bp reads and custom sequencing primers on an Illumina HiSeq2500 single-index Rapid Run. Per the authors' processing: UMI-based consensus assembly with MiGEC version 1.2.6 was used to correct PCR and sequencing errors. MiXCR version 2.1.1 handled V(D)J alignment, clonotype assembly and CDR3 extraction. Normalisation of gene usage, clonotype sharing and MAIT/NKT TCR abundance was achieved by analysing the top 1000, 10 000 and 20 000 clonotypes per sample. After downsampling to 27 000 UMIs, diversity was calculated as the inverse Simpson index using the vegan R package. Paired Mann-Whitney U tests on discordant twin pairs were used, with Benjamini-Hochberg multiple-testing correction. The reads, reprocessed by TCRdb, yield one row per CDR3 protein sequence and no DNA. These V and J calls rely on TCRdb rather than the paper's analysis. The record for this sample contains 110,000 to 150,000 distinct CDR3 sequences. Jointly, the top ten make up around 1.2% of the sample.

Recombination linked TRBV12-3 or TRBV12-4 to TRBJ1-2; TCRdb designates TRBD1, a call that cannot be tested without DNA. The receptor's source is a human donor with ulcerative colitis or Crohn's disease, or a healthy co-twin of an affected twin (not recorded which). The material sequenced was blood. CDR3 loop: CASSPRTPVDFYGYTF.